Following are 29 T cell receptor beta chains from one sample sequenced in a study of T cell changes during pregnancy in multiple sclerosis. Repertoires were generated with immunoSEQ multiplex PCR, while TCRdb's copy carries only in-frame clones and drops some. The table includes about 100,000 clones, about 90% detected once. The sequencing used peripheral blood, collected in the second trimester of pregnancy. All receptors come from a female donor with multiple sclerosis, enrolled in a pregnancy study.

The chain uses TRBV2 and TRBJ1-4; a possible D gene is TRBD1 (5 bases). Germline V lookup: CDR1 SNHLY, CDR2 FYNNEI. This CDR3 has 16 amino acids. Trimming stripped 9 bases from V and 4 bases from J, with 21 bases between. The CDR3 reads CARRGAGFYRNEKLFF. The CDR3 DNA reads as TGTGCCAGACGAGGAGCAGGGTTTTATCGTAATGAAAAACTGTTTTTT.

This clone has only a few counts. The CDR3 coding sequence is TGCAGCGTTGGTGCCAGTCTCGGGACAGCACCTAACTATGGCTACACCTTC. This sequence encodes CSVGASLGTAPNYGYTF. V and J are TRBV29-1 and TRBJ1-2, with TRBD1 matching 7 bases. The CDR3 sequence is 17 residues long. Germline-derived CDR1 and CDR2 are SQVTM and ANQGSEA. Trimming at V came to 4 bases and at J to 0 bases, leaving 14 bases not matched to a gene.

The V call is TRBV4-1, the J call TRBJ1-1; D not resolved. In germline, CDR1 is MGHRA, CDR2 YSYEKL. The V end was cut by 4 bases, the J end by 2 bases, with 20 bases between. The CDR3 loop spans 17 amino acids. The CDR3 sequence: CASSPTISAEVNTEAFF. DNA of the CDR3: TGCGCCAGCAGCCCCACCATCTCCGCGGAGGTCAACACTGAAGCTTTCTTT.

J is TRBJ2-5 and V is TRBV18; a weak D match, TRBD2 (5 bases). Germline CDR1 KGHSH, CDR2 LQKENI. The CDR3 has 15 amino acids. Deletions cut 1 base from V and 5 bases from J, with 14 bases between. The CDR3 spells CASSPQGTQRETQYF. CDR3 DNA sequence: TGTGCCAGCTCACCACAGGGTACGCAGCGGGAGACCCAGTACTTC.

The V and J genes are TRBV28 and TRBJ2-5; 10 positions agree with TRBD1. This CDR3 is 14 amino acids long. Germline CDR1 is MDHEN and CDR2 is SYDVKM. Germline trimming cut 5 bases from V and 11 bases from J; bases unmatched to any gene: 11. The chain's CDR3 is CASSPAGTGDAQYF. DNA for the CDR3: TGTGCCAGCAGTCCCGCCGGGACAGGGGACGCACAGTACTTC.

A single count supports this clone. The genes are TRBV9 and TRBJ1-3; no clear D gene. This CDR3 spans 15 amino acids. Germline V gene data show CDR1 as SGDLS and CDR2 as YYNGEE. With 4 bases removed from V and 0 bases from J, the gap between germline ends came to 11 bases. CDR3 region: CASSPGGVSGNTIYF. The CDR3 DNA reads TGTGCCAGCAGCCCTGGCGGGGTCTCTGGAAACACCATATATTTT.

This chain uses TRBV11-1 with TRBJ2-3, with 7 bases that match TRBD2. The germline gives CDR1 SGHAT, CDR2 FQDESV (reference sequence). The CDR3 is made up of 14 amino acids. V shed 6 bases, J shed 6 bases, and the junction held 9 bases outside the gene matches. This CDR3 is CASSPSGGDDTQYF. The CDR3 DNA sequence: TGTGCCAGCAGTCCCAGTGGGGGGGACGATACGCAGTATTTT.

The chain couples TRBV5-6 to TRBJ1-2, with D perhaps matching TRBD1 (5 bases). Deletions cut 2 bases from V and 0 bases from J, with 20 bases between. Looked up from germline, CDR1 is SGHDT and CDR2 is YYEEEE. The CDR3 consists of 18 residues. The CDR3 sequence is CASSFGWAREQSNYGYTF. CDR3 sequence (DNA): TGTGCCAGCAGCTTTGGTTGGGCCAGGGAACAATCTAACTATGGCTACACCTTC.

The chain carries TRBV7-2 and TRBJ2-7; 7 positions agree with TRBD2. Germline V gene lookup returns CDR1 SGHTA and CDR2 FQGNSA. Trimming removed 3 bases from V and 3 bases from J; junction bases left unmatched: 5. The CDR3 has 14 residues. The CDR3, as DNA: TGTGCCAGCAGCTTTATGGGGGAGGGCTACGAGCAGTACTTC. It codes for CASSFMGEGYEQYF.

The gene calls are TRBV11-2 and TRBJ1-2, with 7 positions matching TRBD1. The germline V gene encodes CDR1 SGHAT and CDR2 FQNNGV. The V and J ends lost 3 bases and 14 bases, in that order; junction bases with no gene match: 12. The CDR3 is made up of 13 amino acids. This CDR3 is CASSLNRGYAETF. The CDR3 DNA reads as TGTGCCAGCAGCTTGAACAGGGGTTATGCTGAAACCTTC.

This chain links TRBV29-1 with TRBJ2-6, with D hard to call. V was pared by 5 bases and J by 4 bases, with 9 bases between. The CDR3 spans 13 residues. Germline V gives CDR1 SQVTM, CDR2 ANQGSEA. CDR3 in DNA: TGCAGCGTTCCCAGTTCCGGGGCCAACGTCCTGACTTTC. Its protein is CSVPSSGANVLTF.

CDR3 protein: CASSRTGVNTGELFF. The CDR3 DNA is TGTGCCAGCTCAAGGACAGGGGTAAACACCGGGGAGCTGTTTTTT. This chain uses TRBV18 with TRBJ2-2, with 9 bases matching TRBD1. From germline, CDR1 is KGHSH and CDR2 LQKENI. V trimming: 5 bases; J trimming: 2 bases; junction bases outside the gene matches: 3. The CDR3 sequence is 15 residues long.

CDR3 amino acids: CSVVSNGYTF. CDR3 in DNA: TGCAGCGTTGTTTCTAATGGCTACACCTTC. This sequence joins TRBV29-1 and TRBJ1-2; D is undetermined. This CDR3 spans 10 amino acids. Germline V gene sequence: CDR1 SQVTM, CDR2 ANQGSEA. Trimming took off 4 bases at V and 6 bases at J, with 6 bases between the two ends.

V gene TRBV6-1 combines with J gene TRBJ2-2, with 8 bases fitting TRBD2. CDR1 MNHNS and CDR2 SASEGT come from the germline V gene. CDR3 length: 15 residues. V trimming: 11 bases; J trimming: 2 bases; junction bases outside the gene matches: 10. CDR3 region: CAASSGSYNTGELFF. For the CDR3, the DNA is TGTGCCGCCTCAAGCGGGAGTTACAACACCGGGGAGCTGTTTTTT.

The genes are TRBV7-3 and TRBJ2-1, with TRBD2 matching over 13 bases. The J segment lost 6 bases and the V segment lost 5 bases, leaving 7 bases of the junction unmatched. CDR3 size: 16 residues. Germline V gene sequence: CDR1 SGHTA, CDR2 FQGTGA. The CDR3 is CASSPRTSGSLNEQFF. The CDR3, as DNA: TGTGCCAGCAGCCCCCGGACTAGCGGGAGCCTCAATGAGCAGTTCTTC.

The CDR3 region is CASSFTQWYIQYF. The CDR3 DNA reads TGTGCCAGCAGTTTCACCCAGTGGTACATTCAGTACTTC. The J gene is TRBJ2-4, the V gene TRBV28, with unresolved D. The V gene lost 3 bases and the J gene lost 8 bases, with 11 bases spanning the gap. The CDR3 loop spans 13 amino acids. The germline V gene encodes CDR1 MDHEN and CDR2 SYDVKM.

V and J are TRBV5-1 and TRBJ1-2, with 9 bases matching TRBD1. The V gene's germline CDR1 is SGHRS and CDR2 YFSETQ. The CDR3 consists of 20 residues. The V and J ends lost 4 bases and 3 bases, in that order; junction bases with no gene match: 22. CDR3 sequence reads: CASSAPRISRSQGAHYGYTF. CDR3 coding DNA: TGCGCCAGCAGCGCACCAAGGATTTCACGATCACAGGGGGCACACTATGGCTACACCTTC.

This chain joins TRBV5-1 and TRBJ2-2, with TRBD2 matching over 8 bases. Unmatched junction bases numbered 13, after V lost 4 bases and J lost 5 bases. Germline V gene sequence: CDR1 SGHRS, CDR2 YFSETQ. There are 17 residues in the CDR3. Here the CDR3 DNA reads TGCGCCAGCAGCGTGGACCCAGCGGGAGTAGGGACCGGGGAGCTGTTTTTT. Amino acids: CASSVDPAGVGTGELFF.

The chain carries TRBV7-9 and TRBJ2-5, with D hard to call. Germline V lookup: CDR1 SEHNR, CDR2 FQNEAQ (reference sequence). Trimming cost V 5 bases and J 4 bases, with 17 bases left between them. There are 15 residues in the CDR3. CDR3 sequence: CASSPPVRLGETQYF. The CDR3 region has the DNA TGTGCCAGCAGCCCCCCAGTGAGGCTGGGAGAGACCCAGTACTTC.

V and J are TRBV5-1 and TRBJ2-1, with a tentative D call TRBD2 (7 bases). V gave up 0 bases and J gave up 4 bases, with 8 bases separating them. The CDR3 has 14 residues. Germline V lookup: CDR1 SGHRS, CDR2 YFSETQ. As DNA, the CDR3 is TGCGCCAGCAGCTTGGAGGGGGGGTACAATGAGCAGTTCTTC. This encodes CASSLEGGYNEQFF.

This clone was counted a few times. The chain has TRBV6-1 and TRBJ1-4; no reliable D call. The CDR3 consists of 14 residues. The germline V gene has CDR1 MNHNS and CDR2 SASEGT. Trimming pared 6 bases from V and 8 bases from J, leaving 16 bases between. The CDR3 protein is CASSPAGTREKLFF. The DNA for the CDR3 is TGTGCCAGCAGCCCAGCGGGTACGCGCGAAAAACTGTTTTTT.

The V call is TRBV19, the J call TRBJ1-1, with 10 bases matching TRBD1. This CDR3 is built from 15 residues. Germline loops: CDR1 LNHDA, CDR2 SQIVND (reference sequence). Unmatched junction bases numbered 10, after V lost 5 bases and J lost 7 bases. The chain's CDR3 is CASSQGQGRTLEAFF. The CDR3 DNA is TGTGCCAGTAGTCAGGGACAGGGGCGTACCCTTGAAGCTTTCTTT.

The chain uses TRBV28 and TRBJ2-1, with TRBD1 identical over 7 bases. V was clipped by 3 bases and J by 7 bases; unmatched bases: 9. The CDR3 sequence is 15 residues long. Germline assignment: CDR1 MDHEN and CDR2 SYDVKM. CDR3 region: CASSFRWGQLNEQFF. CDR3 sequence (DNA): TGTGCCAGCAGTTTCAGGTGGGGACAGTTAAATGAGCAGTTCTTC.

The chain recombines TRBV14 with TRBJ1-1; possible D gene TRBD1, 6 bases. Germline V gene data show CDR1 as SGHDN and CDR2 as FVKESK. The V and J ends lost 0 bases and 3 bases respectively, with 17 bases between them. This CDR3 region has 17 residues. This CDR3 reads CASSQDRWGGWDTEAFF. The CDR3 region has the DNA TGTGCCAGCAGCCAAGATAGGTGGGGGGGCTGGGACACTGAAGCTTTCTTT.

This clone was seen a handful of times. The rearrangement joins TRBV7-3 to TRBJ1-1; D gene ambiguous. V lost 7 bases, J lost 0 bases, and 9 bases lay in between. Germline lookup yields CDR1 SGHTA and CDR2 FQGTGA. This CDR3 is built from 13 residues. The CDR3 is CASTQEMNTEAFF. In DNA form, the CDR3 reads TGTGCCAGCACTCAGGAAATGAACACTGAAGCTTTCTTT.

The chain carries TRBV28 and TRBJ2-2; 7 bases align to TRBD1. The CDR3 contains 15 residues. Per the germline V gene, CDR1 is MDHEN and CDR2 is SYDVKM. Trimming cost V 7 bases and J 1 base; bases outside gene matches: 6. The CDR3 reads CASKGASQNTGELFF. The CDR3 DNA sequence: TGTGCCAGCAAGGGGGCCTCCCAGAACACCGGGGAGCTGTTTTTT. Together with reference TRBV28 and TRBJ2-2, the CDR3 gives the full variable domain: DVKVTQSSRYLVKRTGEKVFLECVQDMDHENMFWYRQDPGLGLRLIYFSYDVKMKEKGDIPEGYSVSREKKERFSLILESASTNQTSMYLCASKGASQNTGELFFGEGSRLTVL.

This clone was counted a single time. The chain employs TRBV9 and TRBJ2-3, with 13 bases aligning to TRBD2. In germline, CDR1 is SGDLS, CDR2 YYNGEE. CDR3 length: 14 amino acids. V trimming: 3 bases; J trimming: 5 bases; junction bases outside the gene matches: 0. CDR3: CASSGLAGGDTQYF. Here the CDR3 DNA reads TGTGCCAGCAGCGGACTAGCGGGAGGAGATACGCAGTATTTT.

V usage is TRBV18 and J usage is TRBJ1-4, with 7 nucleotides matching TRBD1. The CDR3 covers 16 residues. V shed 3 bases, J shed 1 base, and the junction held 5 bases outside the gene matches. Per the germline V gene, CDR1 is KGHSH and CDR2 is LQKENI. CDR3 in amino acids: CASSPPRQGTNEKLFF. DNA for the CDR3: TGTGCCAGCTCACCTCCTCGACAGGGAACTAATGAAAAACTGTTTTTT.

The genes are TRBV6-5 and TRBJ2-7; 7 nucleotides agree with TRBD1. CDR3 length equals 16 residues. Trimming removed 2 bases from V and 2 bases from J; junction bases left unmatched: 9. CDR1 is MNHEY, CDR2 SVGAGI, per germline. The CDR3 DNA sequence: TGTGCCAGCAGTTACCGCCAACCGGGACAGACCTACGAGCAGTACTTC. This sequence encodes CASSYRQPGQTYEQYF.